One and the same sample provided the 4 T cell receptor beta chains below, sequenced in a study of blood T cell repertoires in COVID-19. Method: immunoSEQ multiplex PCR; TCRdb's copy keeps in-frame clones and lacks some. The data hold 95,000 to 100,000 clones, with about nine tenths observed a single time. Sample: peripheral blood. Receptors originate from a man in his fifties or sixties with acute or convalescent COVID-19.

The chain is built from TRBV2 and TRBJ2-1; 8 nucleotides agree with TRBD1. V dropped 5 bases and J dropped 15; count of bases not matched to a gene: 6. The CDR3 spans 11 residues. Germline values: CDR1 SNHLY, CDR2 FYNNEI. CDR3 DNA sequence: TGTGCCAGCAGTTATGGACAGGGCACGTTCTTC. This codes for CASSYGQGTFF.

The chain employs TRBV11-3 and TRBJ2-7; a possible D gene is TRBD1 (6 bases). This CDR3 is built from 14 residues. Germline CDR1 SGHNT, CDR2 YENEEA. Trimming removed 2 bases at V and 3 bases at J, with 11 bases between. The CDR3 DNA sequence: TGTGCCAGCAGCTTACGCCTGGACAGCTACGAGCAGTACTTC. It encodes CASSLRLDSYEQYF.

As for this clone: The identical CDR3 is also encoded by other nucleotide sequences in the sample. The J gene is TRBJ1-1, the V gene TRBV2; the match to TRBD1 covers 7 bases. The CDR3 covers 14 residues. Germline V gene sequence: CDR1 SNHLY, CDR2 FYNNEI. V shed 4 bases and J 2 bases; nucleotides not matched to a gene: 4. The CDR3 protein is CASSAGTANTEAFF. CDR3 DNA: TGTGCCAGCAGTGCGGGGACAGCCAACACTGAAGCTTTCTTT.

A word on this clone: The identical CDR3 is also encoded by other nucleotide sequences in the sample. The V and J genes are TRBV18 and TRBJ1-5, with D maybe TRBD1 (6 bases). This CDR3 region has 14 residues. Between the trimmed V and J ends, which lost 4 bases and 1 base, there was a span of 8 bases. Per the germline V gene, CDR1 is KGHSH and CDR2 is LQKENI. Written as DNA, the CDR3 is TGTGCCAGCTCACTAGGACAGAGCAATCAGCCCCAGCATTTT. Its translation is CASSLGQSNQPQHF.